The T cell receptor beta chain under discussion was sequenced for a study of patients and donors after allogeneic stem cell transplantation (dated by TCRdb to the early 2020s). CDR3 length: 15 amino acids, cysteine to phenylalanine. CDR3 DNA is the only sequence kept; it has 45 bases, read in frame from the first base. A distance of 14 bases separates the germline ends of V and J, which lose 4 bases and 2 bases respectively. According to the germline V gene, CDR1 reads MDHEN and CDR2 reads SYDVKM. About this clonotype itself: The specificity of this receptor is unknown. No clone much larger than this one lies a single base away; base qualities are absent.

Libraries were prepared through RT-PCR. The sequencing machine was a NextSeq 550. The public reads were reprocessed in TCRdb via fastp at Q25 and MiXCR, keeping in-frame beta chains. Here each entry gathers all rows of one CDR3 protein and keeps the most common genes and DNA. This sample lists some 87,000 distinct CDR3 sequences; under 50% were detected once. The ten largest clonotypes hold 60% to 65% of the sample. The sample taken for sequencing was blood, either unsorted or a sorted T cell fraction (not recorded which). Here the chain combines TRBV28 and TRBJ1-1; possibly the D gene is TRBD1, per 6 matching bases. The receptor's source is a human donor who was either an allogeneic HSCT recipient or a stem cell or donor lymphocyte infusion donor (not recorded which). It is not recorded whose cells these are; they may come from a transplant donor. The sequenced DNA: TGTGCCAGCAGTTCCCAGGGGTCGTTTAACACTGAAGCTTTCTTT. Translated, this is CASSSQGSFNTEAFF.